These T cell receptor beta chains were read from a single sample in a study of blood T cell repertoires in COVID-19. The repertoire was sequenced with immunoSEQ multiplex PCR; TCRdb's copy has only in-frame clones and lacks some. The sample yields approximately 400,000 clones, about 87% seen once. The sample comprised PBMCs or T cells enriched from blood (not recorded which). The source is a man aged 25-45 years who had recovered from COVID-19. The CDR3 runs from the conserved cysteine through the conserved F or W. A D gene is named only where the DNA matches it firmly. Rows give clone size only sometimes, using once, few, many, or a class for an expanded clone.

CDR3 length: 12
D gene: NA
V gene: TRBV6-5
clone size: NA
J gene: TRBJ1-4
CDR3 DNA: TGTGCCAGCAGTCACGATCGGGTGAAACTGTTTTTT
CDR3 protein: CASSHDRVKLFF

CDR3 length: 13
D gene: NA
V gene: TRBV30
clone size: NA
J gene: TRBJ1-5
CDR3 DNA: TGTGCCTGGAGTGCCCTGGGGGCCCAGCCCCAGCATTTT
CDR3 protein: CAWSALGAQPQHF

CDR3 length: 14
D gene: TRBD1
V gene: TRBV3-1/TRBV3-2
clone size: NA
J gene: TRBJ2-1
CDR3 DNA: TGTGCCAGCAGCCAAGGACAGGGTGCCCATGAGCAGTTCTTC
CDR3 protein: CASSQGQGAHEQFF

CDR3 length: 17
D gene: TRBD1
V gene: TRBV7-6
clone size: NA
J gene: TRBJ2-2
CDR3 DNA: TGTGCCAGCAGCTTAGCCGGACAGGGTGTAGAGACCGGGGAGCTGTTTTTT
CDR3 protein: CASSLAGQGVETGELFF

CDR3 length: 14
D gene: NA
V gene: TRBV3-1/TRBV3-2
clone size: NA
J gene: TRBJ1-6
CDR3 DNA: TGTGCCAGCAGCCAGAGGGACACAGATTCACCCCTCCACTTT
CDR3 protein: CASSQRDTDSPLHF

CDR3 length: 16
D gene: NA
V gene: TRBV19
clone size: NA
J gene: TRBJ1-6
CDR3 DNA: TGTGCCAGGACCGGGGGGCCGAGCTCCTATAATTCACCCCTCCACTTT
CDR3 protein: CARTGGPSSYNSPLHF

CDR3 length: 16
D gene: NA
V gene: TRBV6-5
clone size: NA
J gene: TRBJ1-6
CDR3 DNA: TGTGCCAGCAGTTCGGACGGGAGATTATATAATTCACCCCTCCACTTT
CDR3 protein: CASSSDGRLYNSPLHF

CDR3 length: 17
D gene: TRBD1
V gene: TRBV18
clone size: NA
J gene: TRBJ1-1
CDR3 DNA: TGTGCCAGCTCACCTCTTGACAGGGGAGGAGGGCGAACTGAAGCTTTCTTT
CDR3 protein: CASSPLDRGGGRTEAFF

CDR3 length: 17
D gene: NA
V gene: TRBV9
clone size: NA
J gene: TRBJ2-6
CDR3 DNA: TGTGCCAGCAGCGGCCGGGACAAGAGCTCTGGGGCCAACGTCCTGACTTTC
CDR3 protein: CASSGRDKSSGANVLTF

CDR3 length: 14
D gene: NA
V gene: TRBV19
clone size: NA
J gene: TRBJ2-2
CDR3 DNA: TGTGCCAGTAGTATGTTATCGGTCACCGGGGAGCTGTTTTTT
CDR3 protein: CASSMLSVTGELFF

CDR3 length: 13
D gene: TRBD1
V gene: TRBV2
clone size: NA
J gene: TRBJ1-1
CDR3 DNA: TGTGCCAGCACGGGACAGGGGTTCACTGAAGCTTTCTTT
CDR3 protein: CASTGQGFTEAFF

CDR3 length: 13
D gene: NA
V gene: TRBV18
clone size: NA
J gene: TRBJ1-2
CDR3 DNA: TGTGCCAGCTCACCATCGGTCGACTATGGCTACACCTTC
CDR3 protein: CASSPSVDYGYTF

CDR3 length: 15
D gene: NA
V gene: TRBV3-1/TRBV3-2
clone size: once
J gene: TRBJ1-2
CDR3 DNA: TGTGCCAGCAGCGACCGGACACCCCAAGGCTATGGCTACACCTTC
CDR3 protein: CASSDRTPQGYGYTF

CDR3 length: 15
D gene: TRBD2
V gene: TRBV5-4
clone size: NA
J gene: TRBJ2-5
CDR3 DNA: TGTGCCAGCAGCCCGGATCTAGCGGGGTCTCAGACCCAGTACTTC
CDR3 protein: CASSPDLAGSQTQYF

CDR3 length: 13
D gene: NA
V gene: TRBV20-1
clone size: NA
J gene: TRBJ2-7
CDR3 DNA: TGCAGTGCTAGTCAGGCAGTTGCCTACGAGCAGTACTTC
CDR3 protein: CSASQAVAYEQYF

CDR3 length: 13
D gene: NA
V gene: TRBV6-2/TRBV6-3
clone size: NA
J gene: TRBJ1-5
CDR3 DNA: TGTGCCAGCAGTTATCCCGGGTCCCAGCCCCAGCATTTT
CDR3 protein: CASSYPGSQPQHF

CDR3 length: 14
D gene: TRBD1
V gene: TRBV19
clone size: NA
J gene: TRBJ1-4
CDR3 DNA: TGTGCCAGTAGTGAAAGGGGGCTTCATGAAAAACTGTTTTTT
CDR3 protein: CASSERGLHEKLFF

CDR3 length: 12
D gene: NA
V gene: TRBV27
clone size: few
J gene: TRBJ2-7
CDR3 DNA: TGTGCCAGCAAGAACAGGGCCTACGAGCAGTACTTC
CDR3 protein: CASKNRAYEQYF

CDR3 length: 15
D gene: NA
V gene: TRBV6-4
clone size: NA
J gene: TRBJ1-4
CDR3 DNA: TGTGCCAGCGGGAGGCAGGCCGGGACTAATGAAAAACTGTTTTTT
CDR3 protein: CASGRQAGTNEKLFF

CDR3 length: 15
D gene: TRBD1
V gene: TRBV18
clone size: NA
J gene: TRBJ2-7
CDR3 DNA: TGTGCCAGCTCACCGGGGACAGGGGGCATGAACGAGCAGTACTTC
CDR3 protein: CASSPGTGGMNEQYF

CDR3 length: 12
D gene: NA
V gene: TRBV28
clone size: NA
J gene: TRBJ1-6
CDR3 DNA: TGTGCCAGCTTCACCTATAATTCACCCCTCCACTTT
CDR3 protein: CASFTYNSPLHF

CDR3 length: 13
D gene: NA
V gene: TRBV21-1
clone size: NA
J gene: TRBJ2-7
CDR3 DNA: TGTGCCAGCAGCCAAGGGGGCTGCTACGAGCAGTACTTC
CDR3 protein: CASSQGGCYEQYF

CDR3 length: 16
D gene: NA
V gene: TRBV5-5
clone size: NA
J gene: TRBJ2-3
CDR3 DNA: TGTGCCAGCAGCCTCGGATCTAGCGTCCGCACAGATACGCAGTATTTT
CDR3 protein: CASSLGSSVRTDTQYF

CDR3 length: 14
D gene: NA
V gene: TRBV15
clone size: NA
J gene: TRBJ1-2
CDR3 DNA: TGTGCCACCAGCAGAGATCGCCCCGAGAGTGGCTACACCTTC
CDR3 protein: CATSRDRPESGYTF

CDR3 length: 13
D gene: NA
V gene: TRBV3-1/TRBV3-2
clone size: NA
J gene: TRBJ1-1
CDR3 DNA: TGTGCCAGCAGCTTGCTGGGGCTGGCTGAAGCTTTCTTT
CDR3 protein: CASSLLGLAEAFF

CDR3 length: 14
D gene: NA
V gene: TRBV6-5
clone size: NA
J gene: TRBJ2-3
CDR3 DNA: TGTGCCAGCAGTCTAAGACAGGGCACAGATACGCAGTATTTT
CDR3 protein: CASSLRQGTDTQYF

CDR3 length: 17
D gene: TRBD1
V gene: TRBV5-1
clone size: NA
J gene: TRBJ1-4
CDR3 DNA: TGCGCCAGCAGCTTGATTGTTGGGACAGGACAAGGGGAAAAACTGTTTTTT
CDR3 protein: CASSLIVGTGQGEKLFF

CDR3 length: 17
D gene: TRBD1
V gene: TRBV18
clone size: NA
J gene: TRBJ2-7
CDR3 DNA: TGTGCCAGCTCCCGCACTACAGGGGGCGCGAGCACCTACGAGCAGTACTTC
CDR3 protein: CASSRTTGGASTYEQYF

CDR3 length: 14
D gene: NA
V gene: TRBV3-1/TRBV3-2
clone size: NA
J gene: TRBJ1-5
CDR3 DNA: TGTGCCAGCAGCCAAGTAGGGGTAGGTCAGCCCCAGCATTTT
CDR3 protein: CASSQVGVGQPQHF

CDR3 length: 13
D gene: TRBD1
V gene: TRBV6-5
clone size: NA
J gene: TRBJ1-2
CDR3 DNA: TGTGCCAGCAGCAGACAGGGGACGGGGGGCTACACCTTC
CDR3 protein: CASSRQGTGGYTF

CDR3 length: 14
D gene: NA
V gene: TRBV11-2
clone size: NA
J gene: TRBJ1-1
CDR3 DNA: TGTGCCAGCAGCTCACAGGGCCCGAACACTGAAGCTTTCTTT
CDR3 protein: CASSSQGPNTEAFF

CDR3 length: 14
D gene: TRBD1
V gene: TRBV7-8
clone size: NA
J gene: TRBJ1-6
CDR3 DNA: TGTGCCAGCAGCACCCGACAGGGGAATTCACCCCTCCACTTT
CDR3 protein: CASSTRQGNSPLHF

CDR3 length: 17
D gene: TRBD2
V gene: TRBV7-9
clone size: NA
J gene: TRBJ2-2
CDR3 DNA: TGTGCCAGCAGCTTAGCTTTAGGACTAGCGGCCACCGGGGAGCTGTTTTTT
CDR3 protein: CASSLALGLAATGELFF

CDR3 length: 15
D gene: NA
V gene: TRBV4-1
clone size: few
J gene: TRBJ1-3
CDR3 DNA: TGCGCCAGCAGCCAAGCACAGCTCTCTGGAAACACCATATATTTT
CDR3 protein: CASSQAQLSGNTIYF

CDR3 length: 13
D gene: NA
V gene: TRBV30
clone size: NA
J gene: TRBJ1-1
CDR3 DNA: TGTGCCTGGAGTGTACGGGTGAACACTGAAGCTTTCTTT
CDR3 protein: CAWSVRVNTEAFF

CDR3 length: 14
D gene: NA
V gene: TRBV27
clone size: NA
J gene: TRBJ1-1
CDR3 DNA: TGTGCCAGCAGTTTATCCCACGGGAACACTGAAGCTTTCTTT
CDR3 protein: CASSLSHGNTEAFF

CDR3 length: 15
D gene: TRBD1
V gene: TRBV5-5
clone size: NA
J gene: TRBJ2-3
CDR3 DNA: TGTGCCAGCAAACAGACAGGGGTTAGCACAGATACGCAGTATTTT
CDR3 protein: CASKQTGVSTDTQYF

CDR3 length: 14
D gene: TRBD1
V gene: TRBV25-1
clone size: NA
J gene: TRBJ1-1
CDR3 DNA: TGTGCCAGCAGTGAGGACAGGGTAGGGACTGAAGCTTTCTTT
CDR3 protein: CASSEDRVGTEAFF

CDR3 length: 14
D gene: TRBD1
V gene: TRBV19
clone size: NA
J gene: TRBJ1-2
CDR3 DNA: TGTGCCAGTAGTACTTCGAGGGACAGCTATGGCTACACCTTC
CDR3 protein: CASSTSRDSYGYTF

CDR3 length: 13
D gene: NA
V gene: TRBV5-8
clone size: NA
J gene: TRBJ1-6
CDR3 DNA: TGTGCCAGCAGCTCAGCCTATAATTCACCCCTCCACTTT
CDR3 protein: CASSSAYNSPLHF

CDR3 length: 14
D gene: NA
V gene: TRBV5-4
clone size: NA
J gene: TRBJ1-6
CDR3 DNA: TGTGCCAGCAGCTTGCTTCCAGTTAATTCACCCCTCCACTTT
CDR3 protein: CASSLLPVNSPLHF

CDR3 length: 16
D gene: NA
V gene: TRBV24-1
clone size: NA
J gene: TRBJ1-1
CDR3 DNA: TGTGCCACCAGTGAATCAGACAACACCCTGAACACTGAAGCTTTCTTT
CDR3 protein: CATSESDNTLNTEAFF

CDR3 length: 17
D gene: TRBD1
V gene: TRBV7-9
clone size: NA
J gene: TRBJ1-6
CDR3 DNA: TGTGCCAGCAGCCCGGAGGACAGGGAAGGCTATAATTCACCCCTCCACTTT
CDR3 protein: CASSPEDREGYNSPLHF

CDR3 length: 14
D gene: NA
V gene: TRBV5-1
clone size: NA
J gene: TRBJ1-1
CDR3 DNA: TGCGCCAGCAGCTTGAGCGAGGGGGACGATGAAGCTTTCTTT
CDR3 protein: CASSLSEGDDEAFF

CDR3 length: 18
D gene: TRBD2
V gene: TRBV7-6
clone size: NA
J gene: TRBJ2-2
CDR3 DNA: TGTGCCAGCAGCCCGGGACTAGCGGGGGGGCCTAGCCCCGGGGAGCTGTTTTTT
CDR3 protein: CASSPGLAGGPSPGELFF

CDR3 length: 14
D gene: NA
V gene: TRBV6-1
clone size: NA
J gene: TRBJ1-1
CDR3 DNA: TGTGCCAGCAGTGAGCCAGGCATGAACACTGAAGCTTTCTTT
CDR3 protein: CASSEPGMNTEAFF

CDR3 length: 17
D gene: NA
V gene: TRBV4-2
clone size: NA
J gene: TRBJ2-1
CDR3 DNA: TGTGCCAGCAGCCAAGAGCGACCCGCTAGCTCCTACAATGAGCAGTTCTTC
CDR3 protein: CASSQERPASSYNEQFF

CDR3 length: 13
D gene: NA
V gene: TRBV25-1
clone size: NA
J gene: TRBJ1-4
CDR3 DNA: TGTGCCAGCAGTTGGCAGGGAAATGAAAAACTGTTTTTT
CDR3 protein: CASSWQGNEKLFF

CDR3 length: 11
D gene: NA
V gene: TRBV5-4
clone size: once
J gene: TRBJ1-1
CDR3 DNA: TGTGCCAGCAGCCAGTCCACTGAAGCTTTCTTT
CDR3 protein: CASSQSTEAFF

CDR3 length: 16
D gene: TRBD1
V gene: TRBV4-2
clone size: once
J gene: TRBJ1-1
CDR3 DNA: TGTGCCAGCAGCCAGGAAACAGGGGCGGTGAACACTGAAGCTTTCTTT
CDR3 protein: CASSQETGAVNTEAFF

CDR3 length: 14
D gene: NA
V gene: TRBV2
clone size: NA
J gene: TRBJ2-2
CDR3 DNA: TGTGCCAGCAGTTTTAGCGGAAACACCGGGGAGCTGTTTTTT
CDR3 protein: CASSFSGNTGELFF